Listed below are T cell receptor beta chains from one sample, sequenced in a study of cytomegalovirus exposure and HLA in healthy donors. The protocol was immunoSEQ multiplex PCR, while the TCRdb copy is restricted to in-frame clones and leaves out a portion. The sample yields approximately 140,000 clones, roughly 84% seen once. What was sequenced was PBMCs. These receptors were collected from a girl aged 2-10 years in good health and CMV-seronegative. Both conserved end residues are part of each CDR3. The D gene is left open where the match is weak. Expanded clones are given a class, and other clones once, few, many or no size at all.

abundance: .
j_gene: TRBJ2-2
d_gene: .
v_gene: TRBV4-1
CDR3aa: CASSTTLTGELFF
CDR3nt: TGCGCCAGCAGCACTACCCTGACCGGGGAGCTGTTTTTT

abundance: few
j_gene: TRBJ1-1
d_gene: .
v_gene: TRBV28
CDR3aa: CASSLRSISEAFF
CDR3nt: TGTGCCAGCAGTTTAAGGAGTATCTCTGAAGCTTTCTTT

abundance: .
j_gene: TRBJ1-1
d_gene: .
v_gene: TRBV7-9
CDR3aa: CASSLGLGLNTEAFF
CDR3nt: TGTGCCAGCAGCTTAGGGTTGGGGCTGAACACTGAAGCTTTCTTT

abundance: .
j_gene: TRBJ1-2
d_gene: .
v_gene: TRBV4-3
CDR3aa: CASSQEAGATYGYTF
CDR3nt: TGCGCCAGCAGCCAAGAGGCAGGGGCCACGTATGGCTACACCTTC

abundance: once
j_gene: TRBJ2-7
d_gene: TRBD1
v_gene: TRBV10-1
CDR3aa: CASSPGQAYEQYF
CDR3nt: TGCGCCAGCAGTCCGGGACAGGCCTACGAGCAGTACTTC

abundance: .
j_gene: TRBJ2-7
d_gene: TRBD1
v_gene: TRBV6-5
CDR3aa: CASSKDRVAYEQYF
CDR3nt: TGTGCCAGCAGCAAAGACAGGGTGGCCTACGAGCAGTACTTC

abundance: .
j_gene: TRBJ2-1
d_gene: TRBD2
v_gene: TRBV25-1
CDR3aa: CASSDLAGGAIDEQFF
CDR3nt: TGTGCCAGCAGTGACTTAGCGGGGGGGGCTATCGATGAGCAGTTCTTC

abundance: .
j_gene: TRBJ2-7
d_gene: TRBD2
v_gene: TRBV5-4
CDR3aa: CASSVGLAGPYEQYF
CDR3nt: TGTGCCAGCAGCGTAGGACTAGCAGGTCCCTACGAGCAGTACTTC

abundance: .
j_gene: TRBJ1-2
d_gene: .
v_gene: TRBV19
CDR3aa: CASSPQWGEDYGYTF
CDR3nt: TGTGCCAGTAGTCCGCAGTGGGGGGAGGACTATGGCTACACCTTC

abundance: .
j_gene: TRBJ1-1
d_gene: TRBD1
v_gene: TRBV18
CDR3aa: CASSLSTGGKGTEAFF
CDR3nt: TGTGCCAGCTCACTCTCTACAGGGGGCAAGGGCACTGAAGCTTTCTTT

abundance: .
j_gene: TRBJ2-3
d_gene: .
v_gene: TRBV6-6
CDR3aa: CASSFPGARRADTQYF
CDR3nt: TGTGCCAGCAGTTTCCCAGGGGCCCGACGGGCAGATACGCAGTATTTT

abundance: .
j_gene: TRBJ2-1
d_gene: TRBD2
v_gene: TRBV30
CDR3aa: CAWSLGLASEQFF
CDR3nt: TGTGCCTGGAGCTTGGGACTAGCGTCTGAGCAGTTCTTC

abundance: .
j_gene: TRBJ2-5
d_gene: .
v_gene: TRBV5-1
CDR3aa: CASSRGTAQETQYF
CDR3nt: TGCGCCAGCAGCCGCGGGACAGCCCAAGAGACCCAGTACTTC

abundance: .
j_gene: TRBJ2-7
d_gene: .
v_gene: TRBV2
CDR3aa: CASSEGGGGYEQYF
CDR3nt: TGTGCCAGCAGTGAAGGGGGAGGGGGTTACGAGCAGTACTTC

abundance: .
j_gene: TRBJ1-2
d_gene: .
v_gene: TRBV7-2
CDR3aa: CASSRQRNYGYTF
CDR3nt: TGTGCCAGCAGCCGACAGAGAAACTATGGCTACACCTTC

abundance: .
j_gene: TRBJ2-7
d_gene: TRBD2
v_gene: TRBV14
CDR3aa: CASSQAAGGPYEQYF
CDR3nt: TGTGCCAGCAGCCAAGCGGCGGGAGGGCCCTACGAGCAGTACTTC

abundance: .
j_gene: TRBJ2-2
d_gene: TRBD2
v_gene: TRBV14
CDR3aa: CASSLYSGKTSNGELFF
CDR3nt: TGTGCCAGCAGCTTATATAGCGGGAAAACTTCCAACGGGGAGCTGTTTTTT

abundance: .
j_gene: TRBJ1-1
d_gene: .
v_gene: TRBV4-3
CDR3aa: CASSLEAFF
CDR3nt: TGCGCCAGCAGTTTAGAAGCTTTCTTT

abundance: few
j_gene: TRBJ2-7
d_gene: TRBD1
v_gene: TRBV6-1
CDR3aa: CASSEIYRGRGNEQYF
CDR3nt: TGTGCCAGCAGTGAAATCTACAGGGGGCGCGGGAACGAGCAGTACTTC

abundance: .
j_gene: TRBJ1-5
d_gene: .
v_gene: TRBV7-2
CDR3aa: CASSLRGARSPQHF
CDR3nt: TGTGCCAGCAGCTTACGAGGAGCCCGGTCGCCCCAGCATTTT

abundance: .
j_gene: TRBJ1-1
d_gene: .
v_gene: TRBV19
CDR3aa: CASNRRGNTEAFF
CDR3nt: TGTGCCAGTAATCGCAGGGGGAACACTGAAGCTTTCTTT

abundance: .
j_gene: TRBJ1-1
d_gene: .
v_gene: TRBV6-1
CDR3aa: CASSEGGDLTEAFF
CDR3nt: TGTGCCAGCAGTGAAGGGGGGGATCTCACTGAAGCTTTCTTT

abundance: once
j_gene: TRBJ2-5
d_gene: .
v_gene: TRBV2
CDR3aa: CASTPTGHQETQYF
CDR3nt: TGTGCCAGCACACCCACAGGGCACCAAGAGACCCAGTACTTC

abundance: .
j_gene: TRBJ1-3
d_gene: .
v_gene: TRBV19
CDR3aa: CASSISRGGNTIYF
CDR3nt: TGTGCCAGTAGTATAAGCAGGGGTGGAAACACCATATATTTT

abundance: .
j_gene: TRBJ1-2
d_gene: .
v_gene: TRBV4-2
CDR3aa: CASSQGGPYGYTF
CDR3nt: TGTGCCAGCAGCCAAGGGGGCCCCTATGGCTACACCTTC

abundance: .
j_gene: TRBJ2-1
d_gene: TRBD2
v_gene: TRBV5-1
CDR3aa: CASTTRGLAGNNEQFF
CDR3nt: TGCGCCAGCACCACCCGGGGACTAGCGGGGAACAATGAGCAGTTCTTC

abundance: .
j_gene: TRBJ2-1
d_gene: .
v_gene: TRBV7-9
CDR3aa: CASSLPSTNEQFF
CDR3nt: TGTGCCAGCAGCTTACCTAGCACAAATGAGCAGTTCTTC

abundance: .
j_gene: TRBJ1-1
d_gene: .
v_gene: TRBV6-5
CDR3aa: CASSYSNRGTTEAFF
CDR3nt: TGTGCCAGCAGTTACTCGAACCGGGGGACCACTGAAGCTTTCTTT

abundance: .
j_gene: TRBJ2-2
d_gene: TRBD1
v_gene: TRBV5-1
CDR3aa: CASSVTGTGGPNTGELFF
CDR3nt: TGCGCCAGCAGCGTAACCGGGACAGGGGGCCCGAACACCGGGGAGCTGTTTTTT

abundance: once
j_gene: TRBJ1-2
d_gene: .
v_gene: TRBV18
CDR3aa: CASSPTPTPALTNYGYTF
CDR3nt: TGTGCCAGCTCACCTACCCCAACTCCAGCGTTAACCAACTATGGCTACACCTTC

abundance: .
j_gene: TRBJ2-7
d_gene: .
v_gene: TRBV6-5
CDR3aa: CASSYLPRSGEQYF
CDR3nt: TGTGCCAGCAGTTACCTCCCCCGATCCGGCGAGCAGTACTTC

abundance: .
j_gene: TRBJ2-7
d_gene: .
v_gene: TRBV7-7
CDR3aa: CASSLGAGEPYEQYF
CDR3nt: TGTGCTAGCAGCTTAGGTGCAGGGGAACCCTACGAGCAGTACTTC

abundance: .
j_gene: TRBJ2-7
d_gene: .
v_gene: TRBV7-2
CDR3aa: CASSPGTARSEQYF
CDR3nt: TGTGCCAGCAGCCCCGGGACTGCGCGATCCGAGCAGTACTTC

abundance: .
j_gene: TRBJ2-7
d_gene: TRBD1
v_gene: TRBV30
CDR3aa: CAWRRKYRGRYEQYF
CDR3nt: TGTGCCTGGCGGCGCAAGTACAGGGGTAGGTACGAGCAGTACTTC

abundance: once
j_gene: TRBJ1-2
d_gene: .
v_gene: TRBV18
CDR3aa: CASSPLPMGNGEGYTF
CDR3nt: TGTGCCAGCTCACCACTCCCGATGGGGAACGGGGAAGGCTACACCTTC

abundance: .
j_gene: TRBJ2-1
d_gene: TRBD2
v_gene: TRBV28
CDR3aa: CASSRTSGGTYNEQFF
CDR3nt: TGTGCCAGCAGCCGTACTAGCGGGGGAACCTACAATGAGCAGTTCTTC

abundance: .
j_gene: TRBJ2-7
d_gene: TRBD2
v_gene: TRBV7-2
CDR3aa: CASSLGAGGSYEQYF
CDR3nt: TGTGCCAGCAGCTTAGGAGCGGGGGGTTCGTACGAGCAGTACTTC

abundance: .
j_gene: TRBJ1-2
d_gene: .
v_gene: TRBV6-5
CDR3aa: CASSSRLFGYTF
CDR3nt: TGTGCCAGCAGTTCCAGGCTGTTTGGCTACACCTTC

abundance: .
j_gene: TRBJ1-2
d_gene: TRBD1
v_gene: TRBV5-4
CDR3aa: CASSMGQGAGYGYTF
CDR3nt: TGTGCCAGCAGCATGGGACAGGGGGCAGGATATGGCTACACCTTC

abundance: .
j_gene: TRBJ2-2
d_gene: .
v_gene: TRBV7-3
CDR3aa: CASSSTTAPGELFF
CDR3nt: TGTGCCAGCAGCTCGACCACAGCCCCCGGGGAGCTGTTTTTT

abundance: few
j_gene: TRBJ1-1
d_gene: .
v_gene: TRBV25-1
CDR3aa: CASSGTANTEAFF
CDR3nt: TGTGCCAGCAGTGGGACAGCGAACACTGAAGCTTTCTTT

abundance: .
j_gene: TRBJ2-7
d_gene: TRBD2
v_gene: TRBV4-2
CDR3aa: CASSQERGGYEQYF
CDR3nt: TGTGCCAGCAGCCAAGAGCGGGGGGGCTACGAGCAGTACTTC

abundance: medium-sized
j_gene: TRBJ2-2
d_gene: .
v_gene: TRBV19
CDR3aa: CASSAGQLYTGELFF
CDR3nt: TGTGCCAGCTCAGCCGGACAGCTATACACCGGGGAGCTGTTTTTT

abundance: .
j_gene: TRBJ1-3
d_gene: .
v_gene: TRBV11-2
CDR3aa: CASSLDTGKGNTIYF
CDR3nt: TGTGCCAGCAGCTTAGATACCGGGAAGGGAAACACCATATATTTT

abundance: .
j_gene: TRBJ2-2
d_gene: .
v_gene: TRBV4-1
CDR3aa: CASSQEDRYTGELFF
CDR3nt: TGCGCCAGCAGCCAAGAAGACAGGTACACCGGGGAGCTGTTTTTT

abundance: .
j_gene: TRBJ2-3
d_gene: .
v_gene: TRBV2
CDR3aa: CASSGGLSTDTQYF
CDR3nt: TGTGCCAGCAGTGGGGGGCTCAGCACAGATACGCAGTATTTT

abundance: .
j_gene: TRBJ2-7
d_gene: TRBD2
v_gene: TRBV7-9
CDR3aa: CASSFSKAGDYEQYF
CDR3nt: TGTGCCAGCAGCTTTAGTAAGGCGGGAGACTACGAGCAGTACTTC

abundance: few
j_gene: TRBJ1-2
d_gene: .
v_gene: TRBV29-1
CDR3aa: CSFENSGGHGYTF
CDR3nt: TGCAGCTTCGAAAACTCCGGGGGACATGGCTACACCTTC

abundance: .
j_gene: TRBJ2-2
d_gene: .
v_gene: TRBV28
CDR3aa: CASSSTYTGELFF
CDR3nt: TGTGCCAGCAGTTCAACTTACACCGGGGAGCTGTTTTTT

abundance: .
j_gene: TRBJ2-7
d_gene: TRBD2
v_gene: TRBV7-9
CDR3aa: CASSVAGLASYEQYF
CDR3nt: TGTGCCAGCAGTGTTGCGGGACTAGCGTCCTACGAGCAGTACTTC

abundance: .
j_gene: TRBJ1-6
d_gene: TRBD1
v_gene: TRBV18
CDR3aa: CASSPGQGDSPLHF
CDR3nt: TGTGCCAGCTCACCCGGACAGGGTGATTCACCCCTCCACTTT

abundance: .
j_gene: TRBJ2-3
d_gene: TRBD2
v_gene: TRBV5-8
CDR3aa: CASSSLAGGQSDTQYF
CDR3nt: TGTGCCAGCAGCTCCTTAGCGGGGGGGCAATCAGATACGCAGTATTTT

abundance: .
j_gene: TRBJ2-3
d_gene: .
v_gene: TRBV9
CDR3aa: CASSVQGSTDTQYF
CDR3nt: TGTGCCAGCAGCGTGCAGGGCTCCACAGATACGCAGTATTTT

abundance: .
j_gene: TRBJ2-2
d_gene: TRBD1
v_gene: TRBV27
CDR3aa: CASSPRQGPTGELFF
CDR3nt: TGTGCCAGCAGTCCACGACAGGGACCCACCGGGGAGCTGTTTTTT

abundance: .
j_gene: TRBJ1-2
d_gene: TRBD1
v_gene: TRBV19
CDR3aa: CASSPRDRGGYTF
CDR3nt: TGTGCCAGTAGTCCTCGGGACAGGGGCGGCTACACCTTC

abundance: .
j_gene: TRBJ2-3
d_gene: TRBD2
v_gene: TRBV19
CDR3aa: CASSIGIAGGPHTDTQYF
CDR3nt: TGTGCCAGTAGTATCGGGATAGCGGGGGGGCCCCACACAGATACGCAGTATTTT

abundance: .
j_gene: TRBJ2-7
d_gene: .
v_gene: TRBV7-9
CDR3aa: CASSSRGADEQYF
CDR3nt: TGTGCCAGCAGCTCGCGGGGAGCGGACGAGCAGTACTTC

abundance: .
j_gene: TRBJ2-1
d_gene: TRBD2
v_gene: TRBV19
CDR3aa: CASTYLGTSGANEQFF
CDR3nt: TGTGCCAGTACTTATCTCGGGACTAGCGGGGCCAATGAGCAGTTCTTC